These 17 T cell receptor beta chains originate from one sample sequenced in a study of T cells in Graves' hyperthyroidism and ophthalmopathy. It was RNA transcripts that yielded the amplified TCR beta CDR3 regions. First-round RT-PCR of the TCR CDR3 relied on the HTBI primer set. TCRdb re-derived calls from the multiplex PCR reads in MiXCR, one entry per CDR3 protein. The data hold about 740,000 distinct CDR3 sequences, with approximately 14% observed a single time. Material: blood. The receptors here all came from a woman younger than 30 with Graves' hyperthyroidism.

The CDR3 loop is CASSVGIGELFF. CDR3 sequence (DNA): TGTGCCAGCAGTGTAGGGATCGGGGAGCTGTTTTTT. The V gene is TRBV6-1, the J gene TRBJ2-2, with D hard to call. Trimming removed 4 bases at V and 7 bases at J, with 7 bases between. The CDR3 sequence is 12 residues long. CDR1 and CDR2 (germline): MNHNS, SASEGT.

The chain employs TRBV6-2 or TRBV6-3 and TRBJ1-5; 7 bases line up with TRBD1. CDR1 MNHEY and CDR2 SVGEGT come from the germline V gene. CDR3 length: 13 amino acids. V lost 8 bases, J lost 3 bases, and 4 bases stayed unmatched. The CDR3 coding sequence is TGTGCCAGCGACAGGGAGATCAATCAGCCCCAGCATTTT. Protein product: CASDREINQPQHF.

CDR3 DNA sequence: TGTGCCAGCAGCTTAGCAACAGGGCTCAATTCACCCCTCCACTTT. Encoded protein: CASSLATGLNSPLHF. V is TRBV11-2 and J is TRBJ1-6, with D perhaps matching TRBD1 (6 bases). The CDR3 length is 15 residues. Trimming removed 1 base at V and 7 bases at J, with 11 bases between. Germline CDR1 and CDR2: SGHAT and FQNNGV.

In this sample, this clonotype turned up a few times. The V gene is TRBV11-2, the J gene TRBJ2-1; D gene uncertain. CDR1 is SGHAT and CDR2 is FQNNGV in the germline V gene. Deletions cut 2 bases from V and 3 bases from J, with 8 bases between. The CDR3 contains 14 residues. CDR3 sequence (DNA): TGTGCCAGCAGCTTACACGACATCTACAATGAGCAGTTCTTC. The encoded protein is CASSLHDIYNEQFF.

This clonotype has just a few counts. The chain recombines TRBV15 with TRBJ2-5; weak D call: TRBD2 (6 bases). The CDR3 totals 16 residues. Trimming removed 1 base at V and 1 base at J, with 13 bases between. Germline CDR1 is LNHNV and CDR2 is YYDKDF (reference sequence). CDR3 nucleotide sequence: TGTGCCACCAGCAGAGTGAGGGGACTGATCCAAGAGACCCAGTACTTC. The encoded protein is CATSRVRGLIQETQYF.

The sample holds many counts of this clonotype. In DNA form, the CDR3 reads TGTGCCAGCAAGGGCAGAGCAAATTCACCCCTCCACTTT. This gives the protein CASKGRANSPLHF. This rearrangement joins TRBV2 to TRBJ1-6, with D unclear. The CDR3 has 13 amino acids. The V and J ends lost 7 bases and 7 bases respectively, with 11 bases between them. Looked up from germline, CDR1 is SNHLY and CDR2 is FYNNEI. Looking up the rest from reference TRBV2 and TRBJ1-6 gives the full variable domain: EPEVTQTPSHQVTQMGQEVILRCVPISNHLYFYWYRQILGQKVEFLVSFYNNEISEKSEIFDDQFSVERPDGSNFTLKIRSTKLEDSAMYFCASKGRANSPLHFGNGTRLTVT.

Here the CDR3 reads CAWAGTGVLYEQYF. CDR3 nucleotide sequence: TGTGCCTGGGCAGGGACAGGGGTACTCTACGAGCAGTACTTC. This chain connects TRBV30 to TRBJ2-7; 10 bases line up with TRBD1. J was trimmed by 3 bases and V by 5 bases; bases with no gene match: 7. CDR3 length: 14 residues. CDR1 is GTSNPN and CDR2 is SVGIG in the germline V gene (reference sequence). The full variable domain, completed using reference TRBV30 and TRBJ2-7, is SQTIHQWPATLVQPVGSPLSLECTVEGTSNPNLYWYRQAAGRGLQLLFYSVGIGQISSEVPQNLSASRPQDRQFILSSKKLLLSDSGFYLCAWAGTGVLYEQYFGPGTRLTVT.

About this clonotype: This could be a read error, since a much larger clone is one nucleotide away. CDR3 amino acids: CASSLAGGRSEKLFF. Here the CDR3 DNA reads TGTGCCAGCAGTCTGGCAGGGGGCAGGAGTGAAAAACTGTTTTTT. The chain recombines TRBV12-3 or TRBV12-4 with TRBJ1-4, with TRBD1 identical over 8 bases. CDR3 length: 15 amino acids. V lost 5 bases and J lost 7; bases outside the gene matches: 9.

This clonotype was counted many times. This sequence joins TRBV20-1 and TRBJ2-3; D may be TRBD1 (5 bases). This CDR3 region has 13 residues. The germline V gene has CDR1 DFQATT and CDR2 SNEGSKA (reference sequence). V was clipped by 7 bases and J by 2 bases, with 13 bases between them. CDR3 residues: CSGGKANTDTQYF. The CDR3 coding sequence is TGCAGTGGGGGCAAAGCGAACACAGATACGCAGTATTTT.

The chain joins TRBV5-1 to TRBJ2-6; D uncertain. Per germline, CDR1 SGHRS and CDR2 YFSETQ. The CDR3 sequence is 17 residues long. Trimming left V 0 bases short and J 0 bases short, with 10 bases between. The CDR3 reads CASSLEVETSGANVLTF. DNA for the CDR3: TGCGCCAGCAGCTTGGAAGTGGAGACCTCTGGGGCCAACGTCCTGACTTTC.

Concerning this clonotype itself: Just one base apart from a much larger clone, this may be a read error. The chain has TRBV11-2 and TRBJ1-4; D unresolved. Germline V lookup: CDR1 SGHAT, CDR2 FQNNGV. The CDR3 extends over 17 amino acids. The CDR3 DNA reads as TGTGCCAGCAGCTTAGTTGCCAGATACACAACTAATGAAAAACCGTTTTTT. Its protein is CASSLVARYTTNEKPFF. The full variable domain, completed using reference TRBV11-2 and TRBJ1-4, is EAGVAQSPRYKIIEKRQSVAFWCNPISGHATLYWYQQILGQGPKLLIQFQNNGVVDDSQLPKDRFSAERLKGVDSTLKIQPAKLEDSAVYLCASSLVARYTTNEKPFFGSGTQLSVL.

This clonotype was counted only a few times. The V and J genes are TRBV4-3 and TRBJ2-7; D is ambiguous. Germline V gene data show CDR1 as LGHNA and CDR2 as YSLEER. This CDR3 region has 15 residues. Trimming shortened V by 0 bases and J by 2 bases, and 11 bases separated the two germline ends. The CDR3 sequence is CASSQEPLSAYEQYF. For the CDR3, the DNA is TGCGCCAGCAGCCAAGAGCCTCTTTCCGCCTACGAGCAGTACTTC.

This clonotype was detected many times. The chain links TRBV28 to TRBJ2-7, with 9 bases fitting TRBD1. Trimming removed 3 bases from V and 1 base from J; junction bases left unmatched: 4. This CDR3 has 15 amino acids. The V gene's germline CDR1 is MDHEN and CDR2 SYDVKM. In nucleotides, the CDR3 is TGTGCCAGCAGTTTGGGGGGGACAGGGTCCTACGAGCAGTACTTC. This sequence encodes CASSLGGTGSYEQYF.

This clonotype was detected only a few times. The V call is TRBV5-1, the J call TRBJ2-7; D possibly corresponds to TRBD1 (6 bases). The length of the CDR3 is 15 residues. Per germline, CDR1 SGHRS and CDR2 YFSETQ. V was clipped by 0 bases and J by 3 bases, with 13 bases between them. Here the CDR3 DNA reads TGCGCCAGCAGCTTGGGAGGGGGTTTAGTCTACGAGCAGTACTTC. Encoded protein: CASSLGGGLVYEQYF.

This clonotype showed up just a few times. The V gene is TRBV6-2 or TRBV6-3, the J gene TRBJ2-7; TRBD1 agrees at 7 bases. The junction had 9 bases not matched to a gene; V was cut back by 0 bases and J by 4 bases. The CDR3 runs 16 residues. Germline assignment: CDR1 MNHEY and CDR2 SVGEGT. CDR3 nucleotides: TGTGCCAGCAGTTACTCGGACAGGCCCAAATCGTACGAGCAGTACTTC. Translation: CASSYSDRPKSYEQYF.

This clonotype occurred many times. V usage is TRBV12-3 or TRBV12-4 and J usage is TRBJ2-7, with 7 bases lining up with TRBD2. J lost 7 bases, V lost 4 bases, and 13 bases had no gene match. The CDR3 spans 15 residues. CDR3: CASSSSGTSTREQYF. CDR3 bases: TGTGCCAGCAGTTCAAGCGGGACGTCCACGCGGGAGCAGTACTTC.

The chain employs TRBV19 and TRBJ2-1; 10 nucleotides agree with TRBD2. Germline assignment: CDR1 LNHDA and CDR2 SQIVND (reference sequence). This CDR3 has 15 amino acids. The ends lost 5 bases at V and 4 bases at J; junction bases unmatched: 5. CDR3 in DNA: TGTGCCAGTAGTGGCGGGACTAGCGTTTACAATGAGCAGTTCTTC. This gives the protein CASSGGTSVYNEQFF.